What follows describes a single T cell receptor (beta chain). Antigen: not known. The data stem from a study of graft-versus-host responses after intestinal transplantation. This CDR3 is 17 amino acids long. The ends lost 4 bases at V and 4 bases at J; junction bases unmatched: 10. Germline V gives CDR1 SGHDN, CDR2 FVKESK. This table comes from immunoSEQ multiplex PCR, and its TCRdb copy is limited to in-frame clones, with some not included. The data contain approximately 88,000 clones, about 94% of them seen just once; the ten biggest clones take up around 0.18%. V is TRBV14 and J is TRBJ2-1, with 10 nucleotides matching TRBD2. The starting material was unstimulated CD4+ T cells sorted from spleen or lymph node cells, obtained before transplant. The origin of this receptor is a human donor who was the organ donor for an intestinal transplant. The CDR3 sequence is CASSPRLAGAQYNEQFF. The DNA of the CDR3 is TGTGCCAGCAGCCCCCGGCTAGCGGGGGCCCAATACAATGAGCAGTTCTTC.